The 17 T cell receptor beta chains below all came from one sample that was sequenced in a study of T cell responses to AZD1222 COVID-19 vaccine. Sequenced by immunoSEQ multiplex PCR; TCRdb stores in-frame clones only, minus some. In the table there are about 200,000 clones, approximately 94% of which are singletons. Sequencing used peripheral blood, obtained 28 days after the second dose of the MenACWY control vaccine. The receptors derive from an adult who received the MenACWY meningococcal vaccine as a control.

The CDR3 DNA sequence: TGTGCCAGCAGCAGACAGGGGGGAAATCAGCCCCAGCATTTT. Encoded protein: CASSRQGGNQPQHF. The chain recombines TRBV9 with TRBJ1-5, with TRBD1 identical over 9 bases. Germline CDR1 is SGDLS and CDR2 is YYNGEE. With V trimmed by 4 bases and J by 4 bases, 3 bases remained unmatched. CDR3 length: 14 amino acids.

The rearrangement joins TRBV5-8 to TRBJ2-5; 11 bases match TRBD2. Germline V gene sequence: CDR1 SGHTS, CDR2 YDEGEE. The CDR3 totals 15 residues. Losses at the gene ends were 3 bases for V and 2 bases for J; bases not matched to a gene: 3. The chain's CDR3 is CASSYGTSGQETQYF. The CDR3 nucleotides are TGTGCCAGCAGCTACGGGACTAGCGGTCAAGAGACCCAGTACTTC.

The chain couples TRBV21-1 to TRBJ2-1; TRBD2 is taken as the D call from the table, unchecked against the DNA. TRBV21-1 is flagged as a pseudogene. There are 18 residues in the CDR3. In DNA form, the CDR3 reads TGTGCCAGCGCTAGCGGGAGGGCCAATGAAGGCTCCTACAATGAGCAGTTCTTC. Protein product: CASASGRANEGSYNEQFF.

The rearrangement uses TRBV4-1 and TRBJ2-6, with 10 bases fitting TRBD1. The CDR3 is made up of 18 amino acids. V shed 4 bases, J shed 2 bases, and the junction held 8 bases outside the gene matches. Germline CDR1 and CDR2: MGHRA and YSYEKL. CDR3 region: CASSPRQGADAGANVLTF. CDR3 sequence (DNA): TGCGCCAGCAGCCCGAGACAGGGGGCAGACGCTGGGGCCAACGTCCTGACTTTC.

The J gene is TRBJ1-6, the V gene TRBV28; 8 nucleotides align to TRBD1. This CDR3 contains 17 residues. The V gene end was trimmed by 5 bases and the J gene end by 5 bases; junction bases not matched to a gene: 11. CDR1 and CDR2 from the germline V gene are MDHEN and SYDVKM. The CDR3 coding sequence is TGTGCCAGCAGTCCACTACCCGGGACAGGCAATAATTCACCCCTCCACTTT. It yields the protein CASSPLPGTGNNSPLHF.

V gene TRBV28 combines with J gene TRBJ2-1, with a tentative D call TRBD2 (5 bases). Germline values: CDR1 MDHEN, CDR2 SYDVKM. This CDR3 region has 13 residues. The V end lost 6 bases, the J end lost 3 bases, and 9 bases lay between the germline ends. CDR3: CASSLDFYNEQFF. As DNA, the CDR3 is TGTGCCAGCAGCCTGGACTTCTACAATGAGCAGTTCTTC.

This clone has just a few counts. The chain combines TRBV4-1 with TRBJ2-1; 7 positions agree with TRBD2. V lost 4 bases, J lost 0 bases, and 9 bases stayed unmatched. Germline V gene data show CDR1 as MGHRA and CDR2 as YSYEKL. The CDR3 spans 17 residues. Here the CDR3 DNA reads TGCGCCAGCAGCCTGGAGTGGGGGGGGTTCTCCTACAATGAGCAGTTCTTC. Protein: CASSLEWGGFSYNEQFF.

This chain connects TRBV10-3 to TRBJ2-7; 9 nucleotides agree with TRBD2. Germline CDR1 and CDR2: ENHRY and SYGVKD. CDR3 length: 15 residues. V was pared by 2 bases and J by 3 bases, with 5 bases of the junction left unmatched. CDR3 sequence: CAISEKRLAVYEQYF. In DNA form, the CDR3 reads TGTGCCATCAGTGAGAAGCGACTAGCGGTCTACGAGCAGTACTTC.

The chain employs TRBV18 and TRBJ2-7, with D possibly matching TRBD1 (5 bases). Per the germline V gene, CDR1 is KGHSH and CDR2 is LQKENI. V dropped 2 bases and J dropped 3 bases, with 14 bases sitting between them. This CDR3 has 15 residues. For the CDR3, the DNA is TGTGCCAGCTCACCAAATGCAGGGATCGACTACGAGCAGTACTTC. It codes for CASSPNAGIDYEQYF.

The chain employs TRBV4-2 and TRBJ1-1, with a possible D match to TRBD1 (6 bases). Germline V gene lookup returns CDR1 LGHNA and CDR2 YNFKEQ. This CDR3 comprises 13 residues. V dropped 4 bases and J dropped 7 bases, with 13 bases sitting between them. CDR3 sequence reads: CASSLRRGSEAFF. In DNA, the CDR3 is TGTGCCAGCAGCCTAAGGAGGGGGAGTGAAGCTTTCTTT.

This clone was counted a single time. The chain has TRBV7-2 and TRBJ1-2, with 8 nucleotides matching TRBD1. Germline CDR1 and CDR2: SGHTA and FQGNSA. Trimming cost V 9 bases and J 0 bases; bases outside gene matches: 9. This CDR3 region has 15 residues. CDR3 coding DNA: TGTGCCAGTCAACAGGGGGGAGTCTCTAACTATGGCTACACCTTC. It specifies CASQQGGVSNYGYTF.

The J gene is TRBJ2-2, the V gene TRBV9; 7 nucleotides align to TRBD1. Germline assignment: CDR1 SGDLS and CDR2 YYNGEE. The CDR3 is made up of 15 amino acids. Losses at the gene ends were 0 bases for V and 6 bases for J; bases not matched to a gene: 5. The CDR3 nucleotides are TGTGCCAGCAGCGTAGACCCAGGGGGATCCGGGGAGCTGTTTTTT. It is translated as CASSVDPGGSGELFF.

The V gene is TRBV5-5, the J gene TRBJ1-2; unclear D gene. The CDR3 sequence is 15 residues long. The germline V gene has CDR1 SGHKS and CDR2 YYEKEE (reference sequence). Trimming stripped 0 bases from V and 5 bases from J, with 14 bases between. This CDR3 reads CASSLGVGRAYGYTF. CDR3 nucleotide sequence: TGTGCCAGCAGCTTGGGTGTGGGCCGCGCTTATGGCTACACCTTC. Full variable domain (outside the CDR3, taken from reference TRBV5-5 and TRBJ1-2): DAGVTQSPTHLIKTRGQQVTLRCSPISGHKSVSWYQQVLGQGPQFIFQYYEKEERGRGNFPDRFSARQFPNYSSELNVNALLLGDSALYLCASSLGVGRAYGYTFGSGTRLTVV.

The genes are TRBV27 and TRBJ2-2; tentatively, D is TRBD1 (5 bases). The germline V gene encodes CDR1 MNHEY and CDR2 SMNVEV (reference sequence). The CDR3 is made up of 14 amino acids. Trimming shortened V by 3 bases and J by 7 bases, and 12 bases separated the two germline ends. The chain's CDR3 is CASSFGQGYGELFF. The CDR3 coding sequence is TGTGCCAGCAGTTTTGGGCAGGGTTACGGGGAGCTGTTTTTT.

The V call is TRBV2, the J call TRBJ1-5; D is unresolved. The CDR3 sequence is 14 residues long. Germline loops: CDR1 SNHLY, CDR2 FYNNEI. Between the trimmed V and J ends, which lost 4 bases and 3 bases, there was a span of 10 bases. In DNA form, the CDR3 reads TGTGCCAGCAGTGCCCGGGTCCTCAATCAGCCCCAGCATTTT. Translation: CASSARVLNQPQHF.

This sequence joins TRBV18 and TRBJ2-2; 8 nucleotides agree with TRBD1. The CDR3 is made up of 16 amino acids. Germline CDR1 is KGHSH and CDR2 is LQKENI. V dropped 6 bases and J dropped 6; count of bases not matched to a gene: 12. The CDR3 loop is CASSRGGQGYAGELFF. CDR3 in DNA: TGTGCCAGCTCTCGGGGCGGACAGGGATACGCCGGGGAGCTGTTTTTT.

The genes are TRBV7-3 and TRBJ1-6; D not resolved. The CDR3 spans 13 residues. Germline loops: CDR1 SGHTA, CDR2 FQGTGA. Trimming pared 2 bases from V and 6 bases from J, leaving 5 bases between. CDR3 in DNA: TGTGCCAGCAGCTTAGCGGGTAATTCACCCCTCCACTTT. Protein product: CASSLAGNSPLHF. Full variable domain (missing parts from reference TRBV7-3 and TRBJ1-6): GAGVSQTPSNKVTEKGKYVELRCDPISGHTALYWYRQSLGQGPEFLIYFQGTGAADDSGLPNDRFFAVRPEGSVSTLKIQRTERGDSAVYLCASSLAGNSPLHFGNGTRLTVT.